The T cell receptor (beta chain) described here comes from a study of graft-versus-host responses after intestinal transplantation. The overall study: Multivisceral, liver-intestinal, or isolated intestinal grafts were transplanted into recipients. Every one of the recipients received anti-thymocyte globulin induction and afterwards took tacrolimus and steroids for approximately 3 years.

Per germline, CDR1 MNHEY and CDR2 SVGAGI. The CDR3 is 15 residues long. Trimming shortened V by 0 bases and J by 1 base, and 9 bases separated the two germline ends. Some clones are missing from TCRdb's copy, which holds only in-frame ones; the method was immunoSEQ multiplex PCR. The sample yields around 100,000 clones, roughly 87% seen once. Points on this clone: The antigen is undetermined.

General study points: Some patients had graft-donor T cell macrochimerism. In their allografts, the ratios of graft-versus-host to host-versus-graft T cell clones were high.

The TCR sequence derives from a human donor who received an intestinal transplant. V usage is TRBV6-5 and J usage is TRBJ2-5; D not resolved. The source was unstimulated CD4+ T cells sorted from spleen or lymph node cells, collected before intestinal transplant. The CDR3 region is CASSYSQVGQETQYF. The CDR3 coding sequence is TGTGCCAGCAGTTACTCGCAAGTAGGCCAAGAGACCCAGTACTTC.